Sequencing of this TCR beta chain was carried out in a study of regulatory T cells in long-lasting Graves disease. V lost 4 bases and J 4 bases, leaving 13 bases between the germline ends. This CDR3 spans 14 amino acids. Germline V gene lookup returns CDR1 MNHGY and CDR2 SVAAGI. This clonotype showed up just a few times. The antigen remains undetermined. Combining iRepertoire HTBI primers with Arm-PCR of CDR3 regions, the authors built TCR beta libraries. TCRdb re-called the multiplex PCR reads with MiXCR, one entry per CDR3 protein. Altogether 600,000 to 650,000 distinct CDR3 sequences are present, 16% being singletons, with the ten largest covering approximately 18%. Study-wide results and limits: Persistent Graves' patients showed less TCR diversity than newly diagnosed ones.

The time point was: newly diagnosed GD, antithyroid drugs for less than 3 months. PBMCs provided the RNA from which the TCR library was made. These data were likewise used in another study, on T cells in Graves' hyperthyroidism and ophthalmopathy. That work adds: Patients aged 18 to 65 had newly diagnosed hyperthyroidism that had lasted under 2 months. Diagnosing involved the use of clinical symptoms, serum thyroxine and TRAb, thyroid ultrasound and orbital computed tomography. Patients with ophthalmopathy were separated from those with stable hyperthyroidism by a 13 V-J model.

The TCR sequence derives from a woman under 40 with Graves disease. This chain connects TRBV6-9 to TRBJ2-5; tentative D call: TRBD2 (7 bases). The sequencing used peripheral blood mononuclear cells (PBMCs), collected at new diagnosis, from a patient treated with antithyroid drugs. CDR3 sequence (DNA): TGTGCCAGCAGTTCTGGGGGGGCAGCAGAGACCCAGTACTTC. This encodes CASSSGGAAETQYF.